Listed below are T cell receptor beta chains from one sample, sequenced in a study of blood T cell repertoires in COVID-19. Some clones are missing from TCRdb's copy, which holds only in-frame ones; the method was immunoSEQ multiplex PCR. The repertoire holds 40,000 to 55,000 clones, with about four fifths as singletons. The sequenced sample consisted of peripheral blood. These receptors came from a human donor in a cohort sampled during active COVID-19. CDR3s leave out the opening cysteine and the closing phenylalanine or tryptophan. Some rows mark clone size as missing; the rest say once, few, many or name a class of expanded clone.

ASSRTGSNEQY TRBJ2-7 NA TRBV28
ASSLSGRAGERQETQY TRBJ2-5 NA TRBV5-1
ASSPDGLAGGNEQF TRBJ2-1 NA TRBV5-1
ASVWGASGSYEQY TRBJ2-7 NA TRBV6-7
ASSYPTRVQPQH TRBJ1-5 NA TRBV6-2/TRBV6-3
ASSFNPTKTGELF TRBJ2-2 NA TRBV11-2
ASSFSFNEQF TRBJ2-1 NA TRBV7-9
ASSQGGTSGSHEQY TRBJ2-7 NA TRBV3-1/TRBV3-2
ASNGIDNEQF TRBJ2-1 NA TRBV7-9
ATAGGTDTQY TRBJ2-3 NA TRBV2
ASSHLQDNTEAF TRBJ1-1 NA TRBV5-1
ASSLAGQGAIEQY TRBJ2-7 NA TRBV5-1
ATAFDRGRGHGYT TRBJ1-2 NA TRBV28
ASSLTAGGHEQY TRBJ2-7 once TRBV7-6
AWSVLWSRTVASGNTIY TRBJ1-3 few TRBV30
ASSLGQGRRADGYT TRBJ1-2 NA TRBV11-2
ASSWESGTGISGELF TRBJ2-2 few TRBV5-1
ASSGTDQETQY TRBJ2-5 once TRBV6-5
ASSRTWTSGEETQY TRBJ2-5 NA TRBV3-1/TRBV3-2
STGTVYEQY TRBJ2-7 NA TRBV29-1
ASSIGSGRNGNEQF TRBJ2-1 NA TRBV19
ASRKGKGKTGANVLT TRBJ2-6 NA TRBV19
ASSTAQGSQPQH TRBJ1-5 NA TRBV28
ASSASGTGELF TRBJ2-2 NA TRBV10-1
ASRSRDSGNTIY TRBJ1-3 NA TRBV7-9
AITSGLAGANVLT TRBJ2-6 NA TRBV10-3
ASSTTSGSRSEQY TRBJ2-7 NA TRBV28
ASSYKDSLYGYT TRBJ1-2 NA TRBV27
ASSPSDGAGELF TRBJ2-2 NA TRBV4-1
ASSSPGTGSYEQY TRBJ2-7 once TRBV28
ASSSSLAGGRETQY TRBJ2-5 NA TRBV6-6
ASSSGYPGETQY TRBJ2-5 NA TRBV9
ASSPAAGDETQY TRBJ2-5 NA TRBV18
ASSRGTSGRRMGNEQF TRBJ2-1 few TRBV5-6
ASTESGTGGQETQY TRBJ2-5 NA TRBV5-1
AISAPGGDRLYGYT TRBJ1-2 NA TRBV10-3
ASSDPRDTIYEQY TRBJ2-7 NA TRBV10-2
ASSFQLADTQY TRBJ2-3 NA TRBV5-4
ASSWELGQGRREQY TRBJ2-7 NA TRBV5-5
ASSLALPYNEQF TRBJ2-1 NA TRBV7-9
ASSLQGKTEAF TRBJ1-1 NA TRBV6-5
SGRSQGAGTEAF TRBJ1-1 few TRBV29-1
ASSLMTGGWTEAF TRBJ1-1 NA TRBV5-8